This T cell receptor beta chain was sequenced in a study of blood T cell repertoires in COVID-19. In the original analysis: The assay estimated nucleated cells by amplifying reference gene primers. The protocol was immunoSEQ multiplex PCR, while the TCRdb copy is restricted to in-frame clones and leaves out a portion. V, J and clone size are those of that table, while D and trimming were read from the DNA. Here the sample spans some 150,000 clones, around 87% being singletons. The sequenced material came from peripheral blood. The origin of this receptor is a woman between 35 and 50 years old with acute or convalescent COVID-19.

CDR3 DNA sequence: TGTGCCACCAGCATGGGGGGACAGCTACAGGGTGGCTACACCTTC. It is translated as CATSMGGQLQGGYTF. The chain uses TRBV15 and TRBJ1-2; 7 bases map to TRBD1. The ends lost 4 bases at V and 7 bases at J; junction bases unmatched: 12. CDR1 and CDR2 (germline): LNHNV, YYDKDF (reference sequence). The CDR3 extends over 15 amino acids.